These 16 T cell receptor beta chains share one sample of origin, sequenced in a study of shared clonotypes between healthy human individuals. The data were produced by immunoSEQ multiplex PCR, yet TCRdb's version contains in-frame clones alone and is incomplete. The table includes 600,000 to 700,000 clones, about 80% detected once. The specimen was memory CD4+ T cells sorted from blood. Noted subset: CD45RA-negative fraction. The receptors were gathered from a woman between 25 and 40 years old in good health.

The chain is built from TRBV2 and TRBJ2-7, with D uncertain. The CDR3 is 16 amino acids. Germline V gives CDR1 SNHLY, CDR2 FYNNEI. Trimming removed 3 bases from V and 3 bases from J, with 18 bases in between. The CDR3 here is CASSDSPIKKYYEQYF. The CDR3 DNA reads as TGTGCCAGCAGTGATTCGCCGATAAAAAAATACTACGAGCAGTACTTC. Full variable domain (rest looked up from reference TRBV2 and TRBJ2-7): EPEVTQTPSHQVTQMGQEVILRCVPISNHLYFYWYRQILGQKVEFLVSFYNNEISEKSEIFDDQFSVERPDGSNFTLKIRSTKLEDSAMYFCASSDSPIKKYYEQYFGPGTRLTVT.

The chain combines TRBV28 with TRBJ1-5; D gene uncertain. V shed 5 bases and J shed 3 bases, with 14 bases lying between them. Per the germline V gene, CDR1 is MDHEN and CDR2 is SYDVKM. The CDR3 sequence is 15 residues long. CDR3 loop: CASSALKAPNQPQHF. In DNA, the CDR3 is TGTGCCAGCAGTGCCCTTAAGGCACCCAATCAGCCCCAGCATTTT.

V is TRBV7-2 and J is TRBJ1-5; D remains ambiguous. The CDR3 length is 13 residues. Germline assignment: CDR1 SGHTA and CDR2 FQGNSA. Trimming stripped 5 bases from V and 4 bases from J, with 9 bases between. The CDR3 here is CASSPDPNQPQHF. CDR3 DNA sequence: TGTGCCAGCAGCCCGGACCCGAATCAGCCCCAGCATTTT.

In its sample, this clone was seen once. This sample also contains other DNA sequences that code for the same CDR3. The CDR3 DNA is TGCAGCGTTCGGACAGGGGGGGAGACCCAGTACTTC. Translation: CSVRTGGETQYF. The chain carries TRBV29-1 and TRBJ2-5, with 10 bases fitting TRBD1. CDR1 is SQVTM, CDR2 ANQGSEA, per germline. The CDR3 consists of 12 residues. V was pared by 5 bases and J by 5 bases, with 2 bases of the junction left unmatched.

The chain couples TRBV5-1 to TRBJ1-2, with D perhaps TRBD1 (5 bases). Germline V gives CDR1 SGHRS, CDR2 YFSETQ. V was trimmed by 3 bases and J by 3 bases, leaving 9 bases between them. The CDR3 spans 13 residues. The CDR3 sequence is CASSSDRYYGYTF. The CDR3 DNA is TGCGCCAGCAGCTCCGACAGATACTATGGCTACACCTTC.

The rearrangement uses TRBV11-2 and TRBJ2-7; the match to TRBD2 covers 10 bases. Germline trimming cut 4 bases from V and 5 bases from J; bases unmatched to any gene: 8. The CDR3 has 15 amino acids. Germline loops: CDR1 SGHAT, CDR2 FQNNGV. CDR3 in DNA: TGTGCCAGCAGCTCAGAGGGACTAGCGTCCCACGAGCAGTACTTC. Its protein product is CASSSEGLASHEQYF.

This clone was seen a single time. This chain connects TRBV2 to TRBJ1-3; a possible D gene is TRBD1 (5 bases). This CDR3 is 14 amino acids long. Germline lookup yields CDR1 SNHLY and CDR2 FYNNEI. Trimming left V 5 bases short and J 7 bases short, with 15 bases between. CDR3 in amino acids: CASSKEGRGNTIYF. The DNA of the CDR3 is TGTGCCAGCAGTAAGGAGGGGAGAGGGAACACCATATATTTT.

The chain has TRBV6-1 and TRBJ2-7, with 10 bases matching TRBD1. The CDR3 spans 14 residues. Trimming cost V 2 bases and J 6 bases; bases outside gene matches: 4. From germline, CDR1 is MNHNS and CDR2 SASEGT. CDR3 loop: CASSELTGGSEQYF. DNA for the CDR3: TGTGCCAGCAGTGAACTGACAGGGGGCAGCGAGCAGTACTTC.

This rearrangement joins TRBV7-6 to TRBJ2-1; TRBD2 agrees at 13 bases. This CDR3 comprises 15 residues. The V gene end was trimmed by 1 base and the J gene end by 7 bases; junction bases not matched to a gene: 1. Germline CDR1 SGHVS, CDR2 FNYEAQ. The CDR3 protein is CASSLGLAGGNEQFF. The DNA for the CDR3 is TGTGCCAGCAGCTTAGGACTAGCGGGAGGTAATGAGCAGTTCTTC.

The chain joins TRBV18 to TRBJ2-5; 9 bases fit TRBD1. The CDR3 consists of 16 residues. The V gene's germline CDR1 is KGHSH and CDR2 LQKENI. V shed 0 bases and J 3 bases; nucleotides not matched to a gene: 5. CDR3 protein: CASSPPKGTGKETQYF. In DNA, the CDR3 is TGTGCCAGCTCACCACCGAAGGGGACAGGGAAAGAGACCCAGTACTTC.

The rearrangement uses TRBV7-6 and TRBJ2-7, with 9 bases aligning to TRBD2. Germline V gives CDR1 SGHVS, CDR2 FNYEAQ. This CDR3 contains 13 residues. J lost 3 bases, V lost 9 bases, and 6 bases had no gene match. CDR3 sequence (DNA): TGTGCCAGACTGACTAGCGGAGGCTACGAGCAGTACTTC. Translating it yields CARLTSGGYEQYF. Full variable domain (rest looked up from reference TRBV7-6 and TRBJ2-7): GAGVSQSPRYKVTKRGQDVALRCDPISGHVSLYWYRQALGQGPEFLTYFNYEAQQDKSGLPNDRFSAERPEGSISTLTIQRTEQRDSAMYRCARLTSGGYEQYFGPGTRLTVT.

The V and J genes are TRBV6-5 and TRBJ2-3; TRBD2 aligns across 10 bases. Trimming took 3 bases from V and 10 from J; bases not matched to a gene: 4. Germline lookup yields CDR1 MNHEY and CDR2 SVGAGI. CDR3 length: 13 amino acids. In nucleotides, the CDR3 is TGTGCCAGCAGTTATAATCTAGCGGGGGCGCAGTATTTT. The encoded protein is CASSYNLAGAQYF.

V and J are TRBV7-2 and TRBJ1-3, with a tentative D call TRBD1 (5 bases). V was clipped by 5 bases and J by 4 bases, with 21 bases between them. The CDR3 is 17 amino acids. Germline V CDR1 and CDR2: SGHTA, FQGNSA. DNA for the CDR3: TGTGCCAGCAGCCCCTCGTGGGGGGGGTCGTCCGGAAACACCATATATTTT. It specifies CASSPSWGGSSGNTIYF.

This clone has only one observation. The J gene is TRBJ2-7, the V gene TRBV6-6; TRBD2 might be the D (6 bases). Germline V gene lookup returns CDR1 MNHNY and CDR2 SVGAGI (reference sequence). The CDR3 is made up of 12 amino acids. The V end lost 8 bases, the J end lost 3 bases, and 11 bases lay between the germline ends. Here the CDR3 DNA reads TGTGCCAGCCGCGGGGCCATCTACGAGCAGTACTTC. Its translation is CASRGAIYEQYF.

This clone appeared a single time. CDR3 in DNA: TGTGCTAGTGGTTTCAAATCGGGACTAGCGGGAGTCCAGGATGAGCAGTTCTTC. This codes for CASGFKSGLAGVQDEQFF. The rearrangement joins TRBV12-5 to TRBJ2-1; 14 positions match TRBD2. The V segment lost 3 bases and the J segment 8 bases; nucleotides outside the gene matches: 12. The CDR3 contains 18 residues. In germline, CDR1 is LGHNT, CDR2 FRNRAP.

The J gene is TRBJ2-3, the V gene TRBV5-1, with TRBD1 matching 8 bases. V dropped 4 bases and J dropped 2; count of bases not matched to a gene: 9. CDR3 length equals 16 residues. Germline V gives CDR1 SGHRS, CDR2 YFSETQ. CDR3 residues: CASSGTRGQDTDTQYF. CDR3 nucleotide sequence: TGCGCCAGCAGCGGTACCAGGGGACAGGACACAGATACGCAGTATTTT. Looking up the rest from reference TRBV5-1 and TRBJ2-3 gives the full variable domain: KAGVTQTPRYLIKTRGQQVTLSCSPISGHRSVSWYQQTPGQGLQFLFEYFSETQRNKGNFPGRFSGRQFSNSRSEMNVSTLELGDSALYLCASSGTRGQDTDTQYFGPGTRLTVL.